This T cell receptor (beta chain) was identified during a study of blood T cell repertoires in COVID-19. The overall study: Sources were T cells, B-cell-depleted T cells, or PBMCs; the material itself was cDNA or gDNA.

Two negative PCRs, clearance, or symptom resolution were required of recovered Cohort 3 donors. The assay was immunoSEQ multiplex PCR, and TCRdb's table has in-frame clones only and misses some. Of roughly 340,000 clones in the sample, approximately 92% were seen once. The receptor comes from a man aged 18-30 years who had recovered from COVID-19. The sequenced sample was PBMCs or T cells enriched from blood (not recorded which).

This chain's CDR3 is CASTLTGNQPQHF. CDR3 DNA: TGTGCCAGTACCTTGACAGGGAATCAGCCCCAGCATTTT. V usage is TRBV19 and J usage is TRBJ1-5; 7 bases align to TRBD1. Germline CDR1 and CDR2: LNHDA and SQIVND (reference sequence). With 7 bases clipped from V and 4 bases from J, the junction kept 4 bases outside the gene matches. CDR3 size: 13 residues.